A single sample gave rise to the 4 T cell receptor beta chains below, sequenced in a study of chemoradiotherapy in HPV16-positive cancers. Clones were sequenced by immunoSEQ multiplex PCR, and TCRdb holds only the in-frame ones, with some missing. The profile covers roughly 5,800 clones, with approximately 90% appearing a single time and 1.9% taken by the ten largest. The material was blood, obtained from a patient who underwent chemoradiotherapy. Receptors originate from a human donor with HPV-associated anogenital cancer.

This clone was recorded only once. The chain is built from TRBV5-1 and TRBJ2-1, with 9 bases fitting TRBD2. V shed 3 bases, J shed 6 bases, and the junction held 7 bases outside the gene matches. This CDR3 comprises 15 residues. Germline values: CDR1 SGHRS, CDR2 YFSETQ. The CDR3 DNA reads TGCGCCAGCAGCTCCGGTAGCGGGAGAGGCAATGAGCAGTTCTTC. It specifies CASSSGSGRGNEQFF.

About this clone: One end of the junction does not line up with germline, which may come from a read error. The rearrangement joins TRBV11-2 to TRBJ2-2; the D gene is possibly TRBD2 (6 bases). Germline values: CDR1 SGHAT, CDR2 FQNNGV. The CDR3 consists of 15 residues. CDR3 region: CASSSPTRMVGGLFF. The CDR3 nucleotides read TGTGCCAGCAGCTCGCCGACTAGGATGGTCGGGGGGCTGTTTTTT. Filled out from reference TRBV11-2 and TRBJ2-2, the complete variable domain reads EAGVAQSPRYKIIEKRQSVAFWCNPISGHATLYWYQQILGQGPKLLIQFQNNGVVDDSQLPKDRFSAERLKGVDSTLKIQPAKLEDSAVYLCASSSPTRMVGGLFFGEGSRLTVL.

The chain uses TRBV18 and TRBJ1-4, with TRBD1 matching 10 bases. The CDR3 contains 15 residues. Trimming took 5 bases from V and 8 from J; bases not matched to a gene: 8. CDR1 and CDR2 from the germline V gene are KGHSH and LQKENI. The CDR3 bases are TGTGCCAGCTCATCTGACAGGGGGCCGGTAGAAAAACTGTTTTTT. The encoded protein is CASSSDRGPVEKLFF.

This sequence joins TRBV5-1 and TRBJ1-1, with TRBD1 as a possible D gene (5 bases). Trimming took 4 bases from V and 0 from J, leaving 13 bases between them. There are 15 residues in the CDR3. The germline CDR1 and CDR2 sequences are SGHRS and YFSETQ. CDR3 residues: CASSPEGYVNTEAFF. The CDR3 DNA reads TGCGCCAGCAGCCCTGAGGGGTACGTGAACACTGAAGCTTTCTTT. Variable domain in full (rest from reference TRBV5-1 and TRBJ1-1): KAGVTQTPRYLIKTRGQQVTLSCSPISGHRSVSWYQQTPGQGLQFLFEYFSETQRNKGNFPGRFSGRQFSNSRSEMNVSTLELGDSALYLCASSPEGYVNTEAFFGQGTRLTVV.